These 22 T cell receptor beta chains came from one sample sequenced in a study of post-analysis software for immune sequencing data. Study-level points and caveats: There were about 5 TRBV segments more frequent in patients than controls, and TRBV5-6, TRBV5-1 and TRBV20-1 were among them.

The TCR beta cDNA libraries contained unique molecular identifiers. TCRdb reanalysed the PCR reads using MiXCR and keeps one entry per CDR3 protein. Of roughly 650,000 distinct CDR3 sequences listed, 59% were seen once; the top ten hold around 11%. Their cognate antigens are unknown. The material sequenced was blood. The receptors originated from a girl under 10 years old with multiple sclerosis.

This chain joins TRBV13 and TRBJ2-5, with unresolved D. Germline loops: CDR1 PRHDT, CDR2 FYEKMQ (reference sequence). CDR3 length equals 14 residues. V was cut by 5 bases and J by 5 bases, with 15 bases left in between. The CDR3 DNA follows: TGTGCCAGCAGCCCAACCCTCCGCAGGGAGACCCAGTACTTC. Translation: CASSPTLRRETQYF.

The chain has TRBV4-2 and TRBJ2-3; 8 bases fit TRBD2. Germline assignment: CDR1 LGHNA and CDR2 YNFKEQ. The length of the CDR3 is 17 residues. Losses at the gene ends were 0 bases for V and 3 bases for J; bases not matched to a gene: 8. The CDR3 loop reads CASSQEGTSLKTDTQYF. The CDR3 nucleotides read TGTGCCAGCAGCCAAGAGGGGACTAGTTTAAAAACAGATACGCAGTATTTT.

This CDR3 reads CASSDWGLAKNIQYF. In nucleotides, the CDR3 is TGTGCCAGCAGTGATTGGGGGCTAGCCAAAAACATTCAGTACTTC. The chain couples TRBV2 to TRBJ2-4; the D gene is possibly TRBD1 (6 bases). Per germline, CDR1 SNHLY and CDR2 FYNNEI. Trimming took off 3 bases at V and 0 bases at J, with 9 bases between the two ends. The CDR3 covers 15 residues.

This rearrangement joins TRBV15 to TRBJ2-3; possible D gene TRBD1, 6 bases. CDR1 is LNHNV and CDR2 is YYDKDF in the germline V gene (reference sequence). Trimming took 0 bases from V and 3 from J, leaving 13 bases between them. This CDR3 is 16 amino acids long. CDR3 bases: TGTGCCACCAGCAGAGATTTACAGGGCATTACAGATACGCAGTATTTT. Amino acid sequence: CATSRDLQGITDTQYF.

This clonotype was detected a few times. The chain combines TRBV15 with TRBJ2-1; the D call may be TRBD1 or TRBD2 (5 bases each). Per germline, CDR1 LNHNV and CDR2 YYDKDF (reference sequence). V shed 5 bases and J shed 0 bases, with 17 bases lying between them. The CDR3 has 17 residues. CDR3 in amino acids: CATSALGDLSSYNEQFF. In DNA, the CDR3 is TGTGCCACCAGCGCCCTGGGGGATCTCAGCTCCTACAATGAGCAGTTCTTC.

V gene TRBV18 combines with J gene TRBJ2-1, with 8 bases aligning to TRBD2. The CDR3 covers 17 residues. J lost 7 bases, V lost 2 bases, and 13 bases had no gene match. The germline V gene has CDR1 KGHSH and CDR2 LQKENI. DNA of the CDR3: TGTGCCAGCTCACCAGAGGTTTCGGGAGGGACACAAAATGAGCAGTTCTTC. Translation gives CASSPEVSGGTQNEQFF. The whole variable domain, filled in from reference TRBV18 and TRBJ2-1, reads NAGVMQNPRHLVRRRGQEARLRCSPMKGHSHVYWYRQLPEEGLKFMVYLQKENIIDESGMPKERFSAEFPKEGPSILRIQQVVRGDSAAYFCASSPEVSGGTQNEQFFGPGTRLTVL.

V is TRBV6-5 and J is TRBJ2-7; tentatively, D is TRBD1 (6 bases). The CDR3 spans 12 residues. Germline assignment: CDR1 MNHEY and CDR2 SVGAGI. V dropped 10 bases and J dropped 0 bases, with 10 bases sitting between them. The CDR3 reads CATEDSSYEQYF. The CDR3 nucleotides read TGTGCCACCGAGGACAGCTCCTACGAGCAGTACTTC.

The V gene is TRBV12-3 or TRBV12-4, the J gene TRBJ2-5; 7 positions agree with TRBD1. The CDR3 consists of 16 residues. With 5 bases clipped from V and 4 bases from J, the junction kept 13 bases outside the gene matches. CDR3 sequence: CASSISGTVRTETQYF. The CDR3 coding sequence is TGTGCCAGCAGTATATCCGGGACAGTTAGGACAGAGACCCAGTACTTC.

The chain is built from TRBV7-2 and TRBJ1-5; D gene ambiguous. V shed 3 bases and J shed 9 bases, with 6 bases lying between them. The germline CDR1 and CDR2 sequences are SGHTA and FQGNSA. The CDR3 sequence is 11 residues long. This CDR3 is CASSFGGPQHF. The DNA for the CDR3 is TGTGCCAGCAGCTTCGGAGGGCCCCAGCATTTT.

The CDR3 coding sequence is TGCAGTGCTACCCGGACGGAATCCTATAGCACAGATACGCAGTATTTT. It encodes CSATRTESYSTDTQYF. The gene calls are TRBV20-1 and TRBJ2-3; D gene unclear. CDR1 and CDR2 (germline): DFQATT, SNEGSKA (reference sequence). V lost 4 bases and J 0 bases, leaving 17 bases between the germline ends. This CDR3 comprises 16 residues.

The chain joins TRBV20-1 to TRBJ1-1; 11 nucleotides line up with TRBD1. V dropped 5 bases and J dropped 4; count of bases not matched to a gene: 9. This CDR3 is built from 15 residues. In germline, CDR1 is DFQATT, CDR2 SNEGSKA (reference sequence). CDR3 in DNA: TGCAGTGCTCGGACAGGGGGCGCTGGGGCCACTGAAGCTTTCTTT. Translated, it gives CSARTGGAGATEAFF.

This clonotype appeared a few times. The rearrangement joins TRBV7-9 to TRBJ2-1; 8 positions agree with TRBD1. The CDR3 sequence is 13 residues long. The V and J ends lost 8 bases and 6 bases, in that order; junction bases with no gene match: 6. CDR1 is SEHNR, CDR2 FQNEAQ, per germline (reference sequence). CDR3 nucleotide sequence: TGTGCCAGCTCCAGGGACAGGCTCAATGAGCAGTTCTTC. Its translation is CASSRDRLNEQFF. Based on the CDR3 plus reference TRBV7-9 and TRBJ2-1, the full variable domain is DTGVSQNPRHKITKRGQNVTFRCDPISEHNRLYWYRQTLGQGPEFLTYFQNEAQLEKSRLLSDRFSAERPKGSFSTLEIQRTEQGDSAMYLCASSRDRLNEQFFGPGTRLTVL.

This clonotype appeared a few times. This sequence joins TRBV9 and TRBJ1-4; D is uncertain. Germline CDR1 and CDR2: SGDLS and YYNGEE. CDR3 length: 19 amino acids. The V and J ends lost 1 base and 0 bases respectively, with 19 bases between them. The CDR3: CASSVSSLPTSATNEKLFF. CDR3 nucleotide sequence: TGTGCCAGCAGCGTAAGCAGCTTGCCTACCTCTGCAACTAATGAAAAACTGTTTTTT.

This rearrangement joins TRBV20-1 to TRBJ2-5, with D possibly being TRBD2 (5 bases). V dropped 2 bases and J dropped 5 bases, with 12 bases sitting between them. CDR1 is DFQATT, CDR2 SNEGSKA, per germline (reference sequence). The CDR3 extends over 13 amino acids. The CDR3 DNA follows: TGCAGTGCTAGACGGGGAGTAACGGAGACCCAGTACTTC. Translated: CSARRGVTETQYF.

The chain has TRBV27 and TRBJ2-1; TRBD2 matches 10 bases. Germline assignment: CDR1 MNHEY and CDR2 SMNVEV (reference sequence). This CDR3 comprises 16 residues. J lost 2 bases, V lost 3 bases, and 4 bases had no gene match. CDR3 residues: CASSFQAGGPYNEQFF. In nucleotides, the CDR3 is TGTGCCAGCAGTTTTCAAGCGGGGGGGCCCTACAATGAGCAGTTCTTC.

J is TRBJ2-7 and V is TRBV12-3 or TRBV12-4; 9 bases line up with TRBD2. V lost 4 bases, J lost 7 bases, and 8 bases stayed unmatched. This CDR3 spans 14 amino acids. The CDR3 spells CASSSAGGPGEQYF. The CDR3 region has the DNA TGTGCCAGCAGTTCGGCGGGAGGGCCTGGGGAGCAGTACTTC.

V gene TRBV25-1 combines with J gene TRBJ2-7, with TRBD1 matching over 7 bases. Germline-derived CDR1 and CDR2 are MGHDK and SYGVNS. V lost 1 base and J lost 0; bases outside the gene matches: 6. This CDR3 comprises 16 residues. CDR3 sequence reads: CASSELGGTLSYEQYF. Here the CDR3 DNA reads TGTGCCAGCAGTGAATTAGGGGGCACTCTCTCCTACGAGCAGTACTTC.

The chain recombines TRBV20-1 with TRBJ2-3, with unresolved D. The V gene's germline CDR1 is DFQATT and CDR2 SNEGSKA (reference sequence). Deletions cut 0 bases from V and 2 bases from J, with 9 bases between. The CDR3 extends over 14 amino acids. The CDR3 protein is CSARDAAATDTQYF. The CDR3 DNA follows: TGCAGTGCTAGAGATGCGGCAGCCACAGATACGCAGTATTTT.

The chain combines TRBV6-6 with TRBJ1-5, with 8 bases that match TRBD1. Trimming cost V 0 bases and J 6 bases; bases outside gene matches: 1. The CDR3 is 14 residues long. Germline V CDR1 and CDR2: MNHNY, SVGAGI (reference sequence). CDR3 coding DNA: TGTGCCAGCAGTTACTCGACAGGGGTTCAGCCCCAGCATTTT. Protein: CASSYSTGVQPQHF.

This clonotype is a singleton in its sample. This chain joins TRBV6-2 or TRBV6-3 and TRBJ1-2, with a possible D match to TRBD1 (5 bases). The CDR3 length is 13 residues. With 0 bases removed from V and 9 bases from J, the gap between germline ends came to 11 bases. Germline CDR1 and CDR2: MNHEY and SVGEGT. The CDR3 DNA sequence: TGTGCCAGCAGTTACTCGACGGGACTTCGCTACACCTTC. Its protein product is CASSYSTGLRYTF.

This clonotype was seen repeatedly, ten times or more. This sequence joins TRBV12-3 or TRBV12-4 and TRBJ2-7; perhaps TRBD1 as D (5 bases). This CDR3 contains 13 residues. V was clipped by 3 bases and J by 3 bases, with 9 bases between them. CDR3 loop: CASSLVRGYEQYF. CDR3 DNA: TGTGCCAGCAGTTTGGTAAGGGGCTACGAGCAGTACTTC.

The CDR3 spells CASSLTTGSSYEQYF. As DNA, the CDR3 is TGCGCCAGCAGCTTGACTACAGGGAGCTCCTACGAGCAGTACTTC. J is TRBJ2-7 and V is TRBV5-1; D may be TRBD1 (6 bases). The V end lost 1 base, the J end lost 0 bases, and 11 bases lay between the germline ends. The germline gives CDR1 SGHRS, CDR2 YFSETQ. The CDR3 consists of 15 residues.